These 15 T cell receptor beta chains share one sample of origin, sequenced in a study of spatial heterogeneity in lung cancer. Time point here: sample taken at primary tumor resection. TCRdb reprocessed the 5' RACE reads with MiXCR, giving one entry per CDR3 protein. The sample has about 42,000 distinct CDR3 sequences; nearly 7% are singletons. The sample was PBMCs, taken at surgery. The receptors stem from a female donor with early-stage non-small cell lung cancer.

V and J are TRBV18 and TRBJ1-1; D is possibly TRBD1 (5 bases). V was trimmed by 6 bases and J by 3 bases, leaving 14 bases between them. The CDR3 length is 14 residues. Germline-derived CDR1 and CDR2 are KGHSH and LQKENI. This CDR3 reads CASSYEGRYTEAFF. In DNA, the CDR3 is TGTGCCAGCTCGTATGAGGGGAGGTACACTGAAGCTTTCTTT.

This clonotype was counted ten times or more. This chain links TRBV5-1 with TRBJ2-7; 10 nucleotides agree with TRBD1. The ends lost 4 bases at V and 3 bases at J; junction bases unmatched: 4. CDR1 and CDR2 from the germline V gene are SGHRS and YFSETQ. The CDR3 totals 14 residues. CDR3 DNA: TGCGCCAGCAGCCCGGGACAGGGGATCTACGAGCAGTACTTC. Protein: CASSPGQGIYEQYF.

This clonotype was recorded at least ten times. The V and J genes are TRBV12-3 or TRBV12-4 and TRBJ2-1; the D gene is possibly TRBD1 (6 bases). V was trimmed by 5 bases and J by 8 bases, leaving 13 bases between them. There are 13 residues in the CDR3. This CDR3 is CASSLQGVDEQFF. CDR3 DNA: TGTGCCAGCAGTCTACAGGGTGTGGATGAGCAGTTCTTC.

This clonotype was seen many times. CDR3: CASSERGGQPQHF. The CDR3 DNA is TGTGCCAGCAGTGAAAGGGGGGGACAGCCCCAGCATTTT. The genes are TRBV6-1 and TRBJ1-5; tentatively, D is TRBD1 (6 bases). CDR1 MNHNS and CDR2 SASEGT come from the germline V gene. V was pared by 2 bases and J by 7 bases, with 9 bases between. The CDR3 extends over 13 amino acids.

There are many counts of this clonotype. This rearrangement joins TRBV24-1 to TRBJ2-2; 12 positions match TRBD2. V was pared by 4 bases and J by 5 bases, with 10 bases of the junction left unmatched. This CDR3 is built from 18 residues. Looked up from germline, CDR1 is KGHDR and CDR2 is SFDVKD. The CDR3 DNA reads TGTGCCACCAGTGAGCTTAGACTAGCGGGGGCCGTTACCGGGGAGCTGTTTTTT. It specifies CATSELRLAGAVTGELFF.

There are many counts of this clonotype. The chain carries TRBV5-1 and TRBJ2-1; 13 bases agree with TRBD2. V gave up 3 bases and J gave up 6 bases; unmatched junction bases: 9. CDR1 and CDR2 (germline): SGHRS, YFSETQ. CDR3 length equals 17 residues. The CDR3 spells CASSSRAGLAGPNEQFF. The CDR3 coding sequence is TGCGCCAGCAGCTCCCGGGCGGGACTAGCGGGGCCCAATGAGCAGTTCTTC.

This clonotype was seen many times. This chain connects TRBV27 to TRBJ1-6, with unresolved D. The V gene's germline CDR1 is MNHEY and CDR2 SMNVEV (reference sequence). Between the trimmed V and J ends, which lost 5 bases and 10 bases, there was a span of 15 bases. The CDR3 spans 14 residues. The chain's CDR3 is CASSPPGFESPLHF. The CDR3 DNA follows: TGTGCCAGCAGTCCCCCCGGGTTTGAGTCACCCCTCCACTTT.

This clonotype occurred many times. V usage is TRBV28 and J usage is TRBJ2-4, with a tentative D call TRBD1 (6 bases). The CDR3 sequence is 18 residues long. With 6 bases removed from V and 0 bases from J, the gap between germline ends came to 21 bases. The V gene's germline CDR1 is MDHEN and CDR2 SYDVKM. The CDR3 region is CASRPRATGPLAKNIQYF. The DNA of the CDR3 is TGTGCCAGCAGACCAAGGGCAACAGGGCCGCTAGCCAAAAACATTCAGTACTTC.

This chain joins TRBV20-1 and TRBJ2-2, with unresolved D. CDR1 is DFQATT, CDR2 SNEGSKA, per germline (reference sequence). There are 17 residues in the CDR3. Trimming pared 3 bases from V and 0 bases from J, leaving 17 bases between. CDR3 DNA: TGCAGTGCTAGTAAAAGAGACGGCCACGCGAACACCGGGGAGCTGTTTTTT. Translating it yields CSASKRDGHANTGELFF.

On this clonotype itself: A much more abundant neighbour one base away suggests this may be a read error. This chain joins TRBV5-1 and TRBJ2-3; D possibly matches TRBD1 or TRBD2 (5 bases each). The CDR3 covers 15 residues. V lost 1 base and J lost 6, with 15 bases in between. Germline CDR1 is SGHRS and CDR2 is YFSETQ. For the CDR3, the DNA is TGCGCCAGCAGCTTGTCTTGGGGGACCGGGGATACGCAGTATTTT. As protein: CASSLSWGTGDTQYF.

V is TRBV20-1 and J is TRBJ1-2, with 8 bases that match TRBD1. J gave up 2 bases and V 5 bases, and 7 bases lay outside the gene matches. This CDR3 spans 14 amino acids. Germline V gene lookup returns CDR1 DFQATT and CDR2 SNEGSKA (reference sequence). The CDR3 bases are TGCAGTGCTCAAGACAGGGGTGGCAACTATGGCTACACCTTC. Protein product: CSAQDRGGNYGYTF.

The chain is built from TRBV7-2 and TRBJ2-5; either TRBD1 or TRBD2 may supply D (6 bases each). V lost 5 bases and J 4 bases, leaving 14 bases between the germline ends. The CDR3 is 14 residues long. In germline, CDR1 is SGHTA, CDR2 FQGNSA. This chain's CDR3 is CASSHRRGAETQYF. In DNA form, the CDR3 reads TGTGCCAGCAGCCACAGAAGGGGGGCAGAGACCCAGTACTTC.

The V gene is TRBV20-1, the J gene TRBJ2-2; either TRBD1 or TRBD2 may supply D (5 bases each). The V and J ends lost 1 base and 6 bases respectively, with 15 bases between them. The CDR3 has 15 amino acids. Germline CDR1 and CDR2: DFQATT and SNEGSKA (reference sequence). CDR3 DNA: TGCAGTGCTAGAGTTGCAGGGAGCGTTGCCGGGGAGCTGTTTTTT. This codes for CSARVAGSVAGELFF.

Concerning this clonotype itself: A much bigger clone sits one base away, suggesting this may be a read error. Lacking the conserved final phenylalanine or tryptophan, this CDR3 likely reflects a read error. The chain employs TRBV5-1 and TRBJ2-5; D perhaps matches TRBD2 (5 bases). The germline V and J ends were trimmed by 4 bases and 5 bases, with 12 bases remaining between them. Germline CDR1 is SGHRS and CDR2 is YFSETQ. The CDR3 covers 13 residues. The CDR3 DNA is TGCGCCAGCAGCGAGGGATCTCCGGAGACCCAGTACATC. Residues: CASSEGSPETQYI.

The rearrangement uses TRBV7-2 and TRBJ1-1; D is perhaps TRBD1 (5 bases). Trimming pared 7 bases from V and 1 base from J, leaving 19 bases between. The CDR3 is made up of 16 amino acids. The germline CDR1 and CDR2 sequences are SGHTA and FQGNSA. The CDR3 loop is CASTDTSRTKNTEAFF. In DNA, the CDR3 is TGTGCCAGCACCGACACCAGTCGGACAAAGAACACTGAAGCTTTCTTT.